The 16 T cell receptor beta chains reported below all come from one sample, sequenced in a study of blood T cell repertoires in COVID-19. This table comes from immunoSEQ multiplex PCR, and its TCRdb copy is limited to in-frame clones, with some not included. The sample consists of 200,000 to 250,000 clones, roughly 89% of them appearing once. Sequencing was done on a sample of PBMCs or T cells enriched from blood (not recorded which). The receptors originated from a woman aged 35 to 49 who had recovered from COVID-19.

This clone was found a few times. The J gene is TRBJ1-5, the V gene TRBV28; D possibly corresponds to TRBD1 (6 bases). This CDR3 is built from 18 residues. V was trimmed by 3 bases and J by 0 bases, leaving 18 bases between them. The germline V gene has CDR1 MDHEN and CDR2 SYDVKM. The CDR3 sequence: CASSFTAGAGNSNQPQHF. The CDR3 DNA is TGTGCCAGCAGTTTCACTGCAGGGGCCGGGAATAGCAATCAGCCCCAGCATTTT. Together with reference TRBV28 and TRBJ1-5, the CDR3 gives the full variable domain: DVKVTQSSRYLVKRTGEKVFLECVQDMDHENMFWYRQDPGLGLRLIYFSYDVKMKEKGDIPEGYSVSREKKERFSLILESASTNQTSMYLCASSFTAGAGNSNQPQHFGDGTRLSIL.

This chain connects TRBV3-1 (or the pseudogene TRBV3-2) to TRBJ1-4; TRBD1 matches at 11 bases. There are 14 residues in the CDR3. Germline V CDR1 and CDR2: LGHDT, YNNKEL (reference sequence). With V trimmed by 4 bases and J by 7 bases, 2 bases remained unmatched. The CDR3 DNA reads TGTGCCAGCAGCCGGGGGACAGGGGGTGAAAAACTGTTTTTT. The encoded protein is CASSRGTGGEKLFF.

The chain is built from TRBV7-6 and TRBJ2-5; weak D call: TRBD2 (5 bases). The CDR3 runs 13 residues. Trimming stripped 6 bases from V and 3 bases from J, with 11 bases between. Germline assignment: CDR1 SGHVS and CDR2 FNYEAQ. The CDR3 nucleotides read TGTGCCAGCAGTCTAGCCGGGAAAGAGACCCAGTACTTC. It translates to CASSLAGKETQYF.

The J gene is TRBJ2-1, the V gene TRBV3-1 (or the pseudogene TRBV3-2), with 11 bases fitting TRBD2. Trimming took 6 bases from V and 8 from J; bases not matched to a gene: 6. CDR1 and CDR2 from the germline V gene are LGHDT and YNNKEL (reference sequence). The CDR3 extends over 14 amino acids. The CDR3 DNA follows: TGTGCCAGCAGAGATAGCGGGAGGGAGGATGAGCAGTTCTTC. Translating it yields CASRDSGREDEQFF.

This chain connects TRBV28 to TRBJ2-1; 13 positions match TRBD2. The CDR3 has 18 residues. J gave up 12 bases and V 7 bases, and 21 bases lay outside the gene matches. Germline CDR1 is MDHEN and CDR2 is SYDVKM. In nucleotides, the CDR3 is TGTGCCAGCAACAAGTGGCAGGGAAGGACTAGCGGGAGCTACGGGCAGTTCTTC. This codes for CASNKWQGRTSGSYGQFF. Together with reference TRBV28 and TRBJ2-1, the CDR3 gives the full variable domain: DVKVTQSSRYLVKRTGEKVFLECVQDMDHENMFWYRQDPGLGLRLIYFSYDVKMKEKGDIPEGYSVSREKKERFSLILESASTNQTSMYLCASNKWQGRTSGSYGQFFGPGTRLTVL.

The chain uses TRBV9 and TRBJ2-2, with 10 bases matching TRBD2. Germline V gives CDR1 SGDLS, CDR2 YYNGEE. The CDR3 is made up of 20 amino acids. Germline trimming cut 3 bases from V and 6 bases from J; bases unmatched to any gene: 20. The DNA for the CDR3 is TGTGCCAGCAGCGACCCTGACCGGCTAGCGGGAGCAGCGGTCCCCGGGGAGCTGTTTTTT. Protein sequence: CASSDPDRLAGAAVPGELFF.

This chain connects TRBV19 to TRBJ2-1, with D hard to call. CDR3 length: 14 amino acids. The V end was cut by 4 bases, the J end by 9 bases, with 16 bases between. Germline V gene data show CDR1 as LNHDA and CDR2 as SQIVND (reference sequence). CDR3 sequence reads: CASSNRGLESEQFF. The CDR3 DNA follows: TGTGCCAGTAGTAATAGAGGTTTGGAGAGTGAGCAGTTCTTC.

In this sample, this clone turned up once. The V call is TRBV28, the J call TRBJ2-3; D perhaps matches TRBD1 (5 bases). The CDR3 has 14 residues. Germline loops: CDR1 MDHEN, CDR2 SYDVKM. V was shortened by 6 bases and J by 1 base, with 11 bases between the two germline ends. CDR3 protein: CASRQGGGTDTQYF. In DNA, the CDR3 is TGTGCCAGCAGGCAGGGTGGAGGCACAGATACGCAGTATTTT.

The chain joins TRBV7-2 to TRBJ2-1; 12 positions agree with TRBD2. With 5 bases clipped from V and 4 bases from J, the junction kept 0 bases outside the gene matches. This CDR3 comprises 14 residues. The germline gives CDR1 SGHTA, CDR2 FQGNSA. CDR3 sequence (DNA): TGTGCCAGCAGCGGACTAGCGGGGTACAATGAGCAGTTCTTC. It encodes CASSGLAGYNEQFF.

The chain has TRBV12-3 or TRBV12-4 and TRBJ1-1; no clear D gene. The length of the CDR3 is 13 residues. Trimming stripped 7 bases from V and 0 bases from J, with 9 bases between. Here the CDR3 DNA reads TGTGCCAGCAACCCAGGCTTGAACACTGAAGCTTTCTTT. Translated, it gives CASNPGLNTEAFF.

The chain recombines TRBV25-1 with TRBJ2-1; tentatively, D is TRBD1 (6 bases). Germline-derived CDR1 and CDR2 are MGHDK and SYGVNS. The V end lost 6 bases, the J end lost 7 bases, and 25 bases lay between the germline ends. The CDR3 has 17 amino acids. The CDR3 protein is CASRDSYGASGVNEQFF. The CDR3 coding sequence is TGTGCCAGCAGGGACAGCTATGGTGCTAGTGGTGTGAATGAGCAGTTCTTC.

This clone was detected only a few times. The gene calls are TRBV12-3 or TRBV12-4 and TRBJ2-1, with TRBD2 matching over 9 bases. V was pared by 9 bases and J by 5 bases, with 5 bases of the junction left unmatched. The CDR3 covers 13 residues. CDR3 nucleotides: TGTGCCAGTAGGGCTAGCGGGAACAATGAGCAGTTCTTC. It encodes CASRASGNNEQFF.

This clone was detected a few times. Other DNA sequences in the sample encode the same CDR3. The chain uses TRBV5-1 and TRBJ2-2, with unresolved D. The V and J ends lost 0 bases and 4 bases respectively, with 4 bases between them. The germline gives CDR1 SGHRS, CDR2 YFSETQ. The length of the CDR3 is 13 residues. As DNA, the CDR3 is TGCGCCAGCAGCTTGGCAGTCACCGGGGAGCTGTTTTTT. Translated, it gives CASSLAVTGELFF. The full variable domain, rest sourced from reference TRBV5-1 and TRBJ2-2, is KAGVTQTPRYLIKTRGQQVTLSCSPISGHRSVSWYQQTPGQGLQFLFEYFSETQRNKGNFPGRFSGRQFSNSRSEMNVSTLELGDSALYLCASSLAVTGELFFGEGSRLTVL.

This chain links TRBV6-5 with TRBJ1-2, with D perhaps TRBD1 (5 bases). The CDR3 sequence is 15 residues long. Germline V lookup: CDR1 MNHEY, CDR2 SVGAGI. V dropped 4 bases and J dropped 6 bases, with 18 bases sitting between them. CDR3 nucleotides: TGTGCCAGCAGTTCCGCCTCAGGGTACTATCATGGCTACACCTTC. Its protein product is CASSSASGYYHGYTF.

This chain uses TRBV5-6 with TRBJ2-2; the match to TRBD1 covers 10 bases. Germline lookup yields CDR1 SGHDT and CDR2 YYEEEE. The V gene end was trimmed by 3 bases and the J gene end by 7 bases; junction bases not matched to a gene: 6. This CDR3 is built from 15 residues. CDR3 in amino acids: CASSWGTGENGELFF. The DNA of the CDR3 is TGTGCCAGCAGCTGGGGGACAGGGGAGAACGGGGAGCTGTTTTTT.

The chain recombines TRBV2 with TRBJ2-1; TRBD2 matches at 9 bases. The CDR3 has 13 amino acids. V was pared by 8 bases and J by 10 bases, with 9 bases of the junction left unmatched. Germline V CDR1 and CDR2: SNHLY, FYNNEI. The CDR3 nucleotides read TGTGCCAGCGGCGGGAGGGAGGCGGGAGAGCAGTTCTTC. It yields the protein CASGGREAGEQFF.